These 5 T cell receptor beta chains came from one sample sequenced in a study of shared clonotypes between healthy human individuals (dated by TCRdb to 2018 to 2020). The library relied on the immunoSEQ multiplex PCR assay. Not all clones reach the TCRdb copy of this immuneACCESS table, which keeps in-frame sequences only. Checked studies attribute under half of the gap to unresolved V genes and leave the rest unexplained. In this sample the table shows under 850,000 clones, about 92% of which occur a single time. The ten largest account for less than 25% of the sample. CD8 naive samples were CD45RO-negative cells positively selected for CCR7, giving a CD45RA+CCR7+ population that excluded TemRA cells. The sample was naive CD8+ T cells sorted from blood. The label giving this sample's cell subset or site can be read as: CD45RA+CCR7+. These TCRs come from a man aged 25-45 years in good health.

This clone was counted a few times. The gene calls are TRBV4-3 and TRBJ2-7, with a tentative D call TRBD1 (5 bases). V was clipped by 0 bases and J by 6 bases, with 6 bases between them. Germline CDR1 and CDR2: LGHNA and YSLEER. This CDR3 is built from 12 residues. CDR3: CASSQERGEQYF. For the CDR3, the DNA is TGCGCCAGCAGCCAAGAAAGGGGCGAGCAGTACTTC.

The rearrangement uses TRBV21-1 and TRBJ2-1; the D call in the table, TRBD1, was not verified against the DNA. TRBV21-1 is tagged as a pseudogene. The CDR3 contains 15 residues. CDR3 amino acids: CASSKRQGPLGEQFF. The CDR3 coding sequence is TGTGCCAGCAGCAAGCGGCAGGGGCCCCTCGGGGAGCAGTTCTTC.

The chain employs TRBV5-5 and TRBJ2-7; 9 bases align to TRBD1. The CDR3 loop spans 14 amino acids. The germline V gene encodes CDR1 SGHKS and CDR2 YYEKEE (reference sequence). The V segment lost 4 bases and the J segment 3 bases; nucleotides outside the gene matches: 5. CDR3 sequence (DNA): TGTGCCAGCAGCCCCCGGGACAGGGACTACGAGCAGTACTTC. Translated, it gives CASSPRDRDYEQYF. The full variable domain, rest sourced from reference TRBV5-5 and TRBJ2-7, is DAGVTQSPTHLIKTRGQQVTLRCSPISGHKSVSWYQQVLGQGPQFIFQYYEKEERGRGNFPDRFSARQFPNYSSELNVNALLLGDSALYLCASSPRDRDYEQYFGPGTRLTVT.

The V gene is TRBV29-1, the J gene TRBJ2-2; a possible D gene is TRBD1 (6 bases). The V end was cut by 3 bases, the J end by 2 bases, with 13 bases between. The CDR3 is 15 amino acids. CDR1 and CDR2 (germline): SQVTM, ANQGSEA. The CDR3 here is CSVDSGQRNTGELFF. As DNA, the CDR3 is TGCAGCGTTGATTCCGGACAGAGAAACACCGGGGAGCTGTTTTTT.

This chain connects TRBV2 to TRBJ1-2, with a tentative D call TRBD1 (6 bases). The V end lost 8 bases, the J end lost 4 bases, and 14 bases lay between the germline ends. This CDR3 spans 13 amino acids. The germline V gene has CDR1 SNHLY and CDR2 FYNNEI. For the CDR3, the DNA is TGTGCCAGCCTAGGGGGACGAAGCTATGGCTACACCTTC. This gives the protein CASLGGRSYGYTF.